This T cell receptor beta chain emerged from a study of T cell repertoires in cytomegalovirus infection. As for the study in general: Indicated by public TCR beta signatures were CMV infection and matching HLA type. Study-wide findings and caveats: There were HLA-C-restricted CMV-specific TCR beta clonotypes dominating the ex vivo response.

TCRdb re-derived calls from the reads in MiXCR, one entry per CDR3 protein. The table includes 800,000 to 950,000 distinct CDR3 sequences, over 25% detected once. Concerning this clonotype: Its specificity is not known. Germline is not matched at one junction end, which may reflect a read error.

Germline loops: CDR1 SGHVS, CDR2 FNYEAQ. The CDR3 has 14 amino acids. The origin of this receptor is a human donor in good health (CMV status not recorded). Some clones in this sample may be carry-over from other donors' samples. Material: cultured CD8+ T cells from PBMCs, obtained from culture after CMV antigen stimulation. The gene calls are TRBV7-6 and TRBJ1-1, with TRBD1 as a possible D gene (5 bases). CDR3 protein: CASSLWGPNTEAFF. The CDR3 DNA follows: TGTGCTAGCAGCCTTTGGGGACCGAACACTGAAGCTTTCTTT.